This T cell receptor (beta chain) comes out of a study of CD8 T cells in ankylosing spondylitis. Between the trimmed V and J ends, which lost 5 bases and 0 bases, there was a span of 15 bases. The CDR3 totals 15 residues. Looked up from germline, CDR1 is DFQATT and CDR2 is SNEGSKA (reference sequence). TCRdb fed the 5' RACE reads into MiXCR, producing one record per CDR3 protein. The top ten hold 3% of the sample, which has about 130,000 distinct CDR3 sequences, around 13% seen once. This clonotype occurred a few times. This receptor was obtained from a female donor with ankylosing spondylitis or in good health (not recorded which). Material for sequencing was blood, either unsorted or a sorted T cell fraction (not recorded which). The chain has TRBV20-1 and TRBJ2-3; D is unclear. CDR3 loop: CSAPRLGGSTDTQYF. In DNA, the CDR3 is TGCAGTGCTCCACGACTGGGCGGTAGCACAGATACGCAGTATTTT.